This T cell receptor (beta chain) was sequenced during a study of shared clonotypes between healthy human individuals (dated by TCRdb to 2018 to 2020). As for the study more broadly: The cohort included three men and two women between 18 and 49 years of age. For each donor, CD4 naive and CD4 memory were each given three plates, CD8 naive was given two plates, and CD8 memory was given one plate. Between about 0.9 and 9 billion PBMCs per donor were obtained by leukapheresis. To increase sequencing depth and limit assay-specific biases, different laboratories used diverse techniques to prepare libraries and sequence TCR repertoires. To estimate repertoire size and how much clonotypes are shared between individuals, the study performed deep sequencing of blood TCR repertoires from five healthy adults.

Using the deep immunoSEQ assay, TCR CDR3 regions were amplified from genomic DNA by multiplex PCR. Extracted genomic DNA from each cell subset was spread evenly across all wells of several immunoSEQ 96-well plates, with each plate serving as a replicate. For sorted subsets, around 200 ng genomic DNA, equal to about 30,000 T cell genomes, was loaded into each replicate PCR. Purified libraries were measured with a Qubit 3.0 fluorometer, size-checked on a Bioanalyzer 2100, and measured again with the KAPA Library Quantification kit. Every immunoSEQ 96-well plate was sequenced on a separate single-read 150-cycle Illumina NextSeq 550 flow cell. Per the authors' processing: Because the immunoSEQ output held only junctional sequences and lacked quality scores, the filtering could not match the filtering applied to full-length reads. To assign V/J genes and CDR3, sequences were annotated against IMGT germline references using PyIR, a Python wrapper for IgBLAST v1.9. Any read was removed if the V/J assignment was weak (E-value above 1e-6), the CDR3 was missing, or the read contained stop codons, out-of-frame junctions, or ambiguous translated residues. V3J clonotypes were defined as sequences sharing an identical inferred V gene, J gene, and CDR3 amino acid sequence. Percentage overlap between repertoires was calculated by dividing the number of shared unique clonotypes by the size of the smaller repertoire. Richness of each repertoire was evaluated using RTK rarefaction, the Chao1 estimator, and Recon v2.1 estimates of unobserved clonotypes. Generation probabilities were computed with OLGA for all TCRbeta clonotypes obtained by the gDNA method from several donors. TCRdb took over this immuneACCESS table, retaining in-frame rearrangements with V and J assigned. Such tables are incomplete; in checked studies, under half of the missing clones stem from an unresolved V gene, and the remainder is unexplained. The V and J calls and clone size were taken over from that table, and D and trimming were inferred from the DNA. The sample table shows 1.6 million or so clones, and 98% are seen once. Clones ranked in the top ten supply under 0.45% of the sample.

The germline ends are 13 bases apart after V is trimmed by 9 bases and J by 1 base. CDR1 and CDR2, looked up from the germline V gene, are MDHEN and SYDVKM. The CDR3 contains 14 residues, cysteine and phenylalanine counted. This entry keeps only the CDR3 DNA: 42 bases, framed from base 1. The donors were healthy, HIV-negative adults with no recently reported acute infections or vaccinations. Every donor was a Caucasian adult living in Nashville, Tennessee, USA. Magnetic negative selection was used to enrich CD4+ T cells, after which naive cells were positively selected on CD45RA and the negative fraction became the memory subset. After blood collection by leukapheresis, PBMCs were isolated using Ficoll-Histopaque density gradient centrifugation and then cryopreserved in the vapor phase of liquid nitrogen. Purity and quantity of every magnetically sorted T cell population were checked by analytical flow cytometry. From each sorted fraction, genomic DNA was isolated and quantified by UV absorbance on a Nanodrop 2000c.

A word on this clone: Which antigen it targets is not known. Base quality data are lacking; no much larger clone is found one base away.

Study-level results and caveats: Sampling was limited to blood, and TCR repertoires in tissue likely differ from TCR repertoires in blood. Naive subsets generally had larger estimated clonotype richness than memory subsets. Roughly 5.2% of naive CD4, roughly 3.5% of naive CD8, about 2.4% of memory CD4, and 0.35% to 0.5% of memory CD8 clonotypes were shared across a few donors. Higher generation probabilities were observed for clonotypes shared by all four sorted-subset donors than for non-shared clonotypes. The small number of donors limited the genetic and exposure-history diversity represented. Pairwise subsampling led to the expectation that sequencing depth would affect the degree of clonotype sharing among donors. Even with the large sequencing depth, rarefaction of the sorted-subset datasets indicated that sequencing was incomplete.

This chain joins TRBV28 to TRBJ1-3, with the identity of the D gene unclear. Input material: naive CD4+ T cells sorted from blood. The cell subset or site label of this sample denotes: CD45RA+ positively selected. This receptor was taken from a man aged 30 to 39 in good health. In nucleotide form, the sequence is TGTGCCAGTACCTACAGCCTTTCTGGAAACACCATATATTTT. This sequence encodes CASTYSLSGNTIYF.